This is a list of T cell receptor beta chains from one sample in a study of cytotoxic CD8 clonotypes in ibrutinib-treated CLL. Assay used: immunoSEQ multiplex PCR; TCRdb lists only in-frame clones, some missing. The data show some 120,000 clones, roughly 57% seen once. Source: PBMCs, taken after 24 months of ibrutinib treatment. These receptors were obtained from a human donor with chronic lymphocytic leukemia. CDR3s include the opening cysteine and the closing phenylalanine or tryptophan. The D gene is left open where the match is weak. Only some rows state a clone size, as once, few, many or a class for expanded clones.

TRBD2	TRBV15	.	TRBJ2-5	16	TGTGCCACCAGCAGTGTAACGGGGGGAATCCAAGAGACCCAGTACTTC	CATSSVTGGIQETQYF
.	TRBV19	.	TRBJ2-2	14	TGTGCCAGTAGCACAGGGGGGGGCACCGGGGAGCTGTTTTTT	CASSTGGGTGELFF
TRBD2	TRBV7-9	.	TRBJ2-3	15	TGTGCCAGCAGCTTAAGGACTAGCGGGGAAGATACGCAGTATTTT	CASSLRTSGEDTQYF
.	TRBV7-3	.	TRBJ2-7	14	TGTGCCAGCAGTCTAGGCCCTAAACTTTACGAGCAGTACTTC	CASSLGPKLYEQYF
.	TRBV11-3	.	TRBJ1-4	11	TGTGCCAGCAGCTTCGAGGGAGAGCTGTTTTTT	CASSFEGELFF
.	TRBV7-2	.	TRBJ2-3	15	TGTGCCAGCGCGGGGTCACCCGGTTTCACAGATACGCAGTATTTT	CASAGSPGFTDTQYF
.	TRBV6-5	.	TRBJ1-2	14	TGTGCCAGCCGGGAACAGGGAGGGCACTATGGCTACACCTTC	CASREQGGHYGYTF
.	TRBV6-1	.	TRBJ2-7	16	TGTGCCAGCAGTGAATTGTCGTTGGGGAGCTCCTACGAGCAGTACTTC	CASSELSLGSSYEQYF
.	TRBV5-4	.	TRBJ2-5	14	TGTGCCAGCAGCCAAATGGGTTACCAAGAGACCCAGTACTTC	CASSQMGYQETQYF
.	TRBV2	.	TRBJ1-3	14	TGTGCCAGCAGTGAAGGGCAGGGATTAAACACCATATATTTT	CASSEGQGLNTIYF
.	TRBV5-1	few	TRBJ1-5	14	TGCGCCAGCAGCTCTGGGAAGGAGGGCCAGCCCCAGCATTTT	CASSSGKEGQPQHF
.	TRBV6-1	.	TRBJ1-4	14	TGTGCCAGCAGCGCGGGACACCGGAATGAAAAACTGTTTTTT	CASSAGHRNEKLFF
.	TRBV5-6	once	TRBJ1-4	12	TGTGCCAGCAGCTTGGGTGGGGAAAAACTGTTTTTT	CASSLGGEKLFF
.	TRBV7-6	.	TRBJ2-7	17	TGTGCCAGCAGCTTAGGCCAGGACATCTTGAACTCCTACGAGCAGTACTTC	CASSLGQDILNSYEQYF
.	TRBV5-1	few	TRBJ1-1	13	TGCGCCAGCAGGGCTACAGAGAACACTGAAGCTTTCTTT	CASRATENTEAFF
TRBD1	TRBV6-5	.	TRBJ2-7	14	TGTGCCAGCAGATTCGACAGGGACTCCTACGAGCAGTACTTC	CASRFDRDSYEQYF
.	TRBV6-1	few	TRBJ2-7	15	TGTGCCAGCAGTGGAAGGGGGATCAGCTCCTACGAGCAGTACTTC	CASSGRGISSYEQYF
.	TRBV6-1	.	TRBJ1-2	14	TGTGCCAGCAGTGAGGAACCAAGGAAGGGCGGCTACACCTTC	CASSEEPRKGGYTF
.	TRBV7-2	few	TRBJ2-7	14	TGTGCCAGCAGTTACCAAACAGGGTCCTACGAGCAGTACTTC	CASSYQTGSYEQYF
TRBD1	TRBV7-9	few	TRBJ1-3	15	TGTGCCAGCAGCTTATCAGGGGGCTCTGGAAACACCATATATTTT	CASSLSGGSGNTIYF
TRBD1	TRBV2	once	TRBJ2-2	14	TGTGCCAGCAGGGGGACAGCGAACACCGGGGAGCTGTTTTTT	CASRGTANTGELFF
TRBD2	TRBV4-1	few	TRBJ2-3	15	TGCGCCAGTGCGTCGGCTAGCGGGGGGACAGATACGCAGTATTTT	CASASASGGTDTQYF
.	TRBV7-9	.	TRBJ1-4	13	TGTGCCAGCAGCTTAGGGTTCAATGAAAAACTGTTTTTT	CASSLGFNEKLFF
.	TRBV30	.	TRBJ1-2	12	TGTGCCTGGAGTATAGGGCGTTATGGCTACACCTTC	CAWSIGRYGYTF
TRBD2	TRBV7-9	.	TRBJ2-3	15	TGTGCCAGCATCCAAGTAGCGGGTAGCACAGATACGCAGTATTTT	CASIQVAGSTDTQYF
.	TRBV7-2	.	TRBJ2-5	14	TGTGCCAGCAGCACGTCGGGCAGCCAAGAGACCCAGTACTTC	CASSTSGSQETQYF
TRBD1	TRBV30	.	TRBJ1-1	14	TGTGCCTGGAGTGGGACAGGGGCCGGCACTGAAGCTTTCTTT	CAWSGTGAGTEAFF
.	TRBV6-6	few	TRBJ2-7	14	TGTGCCAGCTCCCAACCCGGCGGTACCTACGAGCAGTACTTC	CASSQPGGTYEQYF
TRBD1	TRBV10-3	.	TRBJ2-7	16	TGTGCCATCAGTGAGTCGAGGTTTTTAGGGGGCGCCGAGCAGTACTTC	CAISESRFLGGAEQYF
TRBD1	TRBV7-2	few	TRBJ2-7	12	TGTGCCAGCAGTCCCGCGACAGGGAAGCAGTACTTC	CASSPATGKQYF
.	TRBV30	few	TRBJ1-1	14	TGTGCCTGGAGGGAGACAGGATTACGCACTGAAGCTTTCTTT	CAWRETGLRTEAFF
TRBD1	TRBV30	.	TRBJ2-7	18	TGTGCCTGGAGTGTACCCCTGGGGTCAGGGGGCGGCCCCTACGAGCAGTACTTC	CAWSVPLGSGGGPYEQYF
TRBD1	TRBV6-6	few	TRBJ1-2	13	TGTGCCAGCAGGTCCGACAGGGGGCTTGGCTACACCTTC	CASRSDRGLGYTF
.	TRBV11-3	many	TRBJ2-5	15	TGTGCCAGCAGCCGCTCCCCGAAGGGGCAAGAGACCCAGTACTTC	CASSRSPKGQETQYF
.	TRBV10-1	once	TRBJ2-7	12	TGCGCCAGCAGTGAGTTGACCTACGAGCAGTACTTC	CASSELTYEQYF
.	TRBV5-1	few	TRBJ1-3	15	TGCGCCAGCAGCTTGGGTCAGGGCCCTGGAAACACCATATATTTT	CASSLGQGPGNTIYF
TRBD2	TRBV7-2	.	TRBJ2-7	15	TGTGCCAGCAGCCCGGGGGGGACTAGAAGGGGCGAGCAGTACTTC	CASSPGGTRRGEQYF
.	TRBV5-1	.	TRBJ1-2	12	TGCGCCAGCAGAGGCCAGACCGATGGCTACACCTTC	CASRGQTDGYTF
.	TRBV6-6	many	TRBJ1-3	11	TGTGCCAGCATAGCCGGAAACACCATATATTTT	CASIAGNTIYF
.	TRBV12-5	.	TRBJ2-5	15	TGTGCTAGTGGTTTGGGACAGAGCCAACAAGAGACCCAGTACTTC	CASGLGQSQQETQYF
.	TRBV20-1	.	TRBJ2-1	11	TGCAGTGCTAGAGATTCAGGCGAGCAGTTCTTC	CSARDSGEQFF
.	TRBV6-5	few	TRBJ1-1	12	TGTGCCAGCTCCCAAGGGGACACTGAAGCTTTCTTT	CASSQGDTEAFF
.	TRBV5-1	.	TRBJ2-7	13	TGCGCCAGCAGCTTGCGAGGGGATCACGAGCAGTACTTC	CASSLRGDHEQYF
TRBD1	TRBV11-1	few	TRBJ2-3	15	TGTGCCAGCAGCTTGGGGGGACAGGGGAGAGATACGCAGTATTTT	CASSLGGQGRDTQYF
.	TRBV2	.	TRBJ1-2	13	TGTGCCAGCACCGGGATGCGGGACTATGGCTACACCTTC	CASTGMRDYGYTF
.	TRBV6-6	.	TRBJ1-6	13	TGTGCCAGCAGTTACTTAAGGGATTCACCCCTCCACTTT	CASSYLRDSPLHF
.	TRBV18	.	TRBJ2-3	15	TGTGCCAGCTCCCCCACCGGCTCTCGGGGGAATACGCAGTATTTT	CASSPTGSRGNTQYF
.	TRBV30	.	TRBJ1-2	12	TGTGCCTGGAGTCCCCTCAGGGGTTCCTACACCTTC	CAWSPLRGSYTF
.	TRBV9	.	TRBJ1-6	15	TGTGCCAGCAGCGTAGCCGAGGGGGTCAACTCACCCCTCCACTTT	CASSVAEGVNSPLHF
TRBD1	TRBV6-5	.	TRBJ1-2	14	TGTGCCAGCAGTAAAGCCCAGGGGGGCTATGGCTACACCTTC	CASSKAQGGYGYTF
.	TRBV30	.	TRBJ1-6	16	TGTGCCTGGATGGCGACAGATAGCTCCTATAATTCACCCCTCCACTTT	CAWMATDSSYNSPLHF
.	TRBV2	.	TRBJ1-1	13	TGTGCCAGCAGCAGAAGATGGGACACTGAAGCTTTCTTT	CASSRRWDTEAFF
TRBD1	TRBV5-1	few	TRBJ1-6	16	TGCGCCAGCAGCTTGGATCCGGGACAGGGGGCTTCACCCCTCCACTTT	CASSLDPGQGASPLHF
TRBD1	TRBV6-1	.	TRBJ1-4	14	TGTGCCAGCAGGCTAGGACAGGGAGGGGAAAAACTGTTTTTT	CASRLGQGGEKLFF
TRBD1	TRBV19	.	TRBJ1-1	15	TGTGCCAGTAGGACAGGGGTTGGTTTGAACACTGAAGCTTTCTTT	CASRTGVGLNTEAFF
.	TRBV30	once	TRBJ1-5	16	TGTGCCTGGAGTAGATCCGGGAGGCTGGGCAATCAGCCCCAGCATTTT	CAWSRSGRLGNQPQHF
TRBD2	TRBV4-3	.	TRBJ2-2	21	TGCGCCAGCAGCCAAGATTCAGTGGGACTAGCGGTGGTGGGGACCACCGGGGAGCTGTTTTTT	CASSQDSVGLAVVGTTGELFF
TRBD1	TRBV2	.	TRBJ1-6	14	TGTGCCAGCAGTGCCGGGACAGTTAATTCACCCCTCCACTTT	CASSAGTVNSPLHF
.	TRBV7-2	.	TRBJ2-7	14	TGTGCCAGCAGCTTGCTGGGGGTAGGTTACGAGCAGTACTTC	CASSLLGVGYEQYF
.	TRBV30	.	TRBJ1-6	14	TGTGCCTGGGGGTTAACAGGCGGTAATTCACCCCTCCACTTT	CAWGLTGGNSPLHF